This T cell receptor (beta chain) emerged from a study of blood T cell repertoires in COVID-19. Clones were sequenced by immunoSEQ multiplex PCR, and TCRdb holds only the in-frame ones, with some missing. The sample lists 100,000 or so clones; less than 90% were seen once. V dropped 4 bases and J dropped 4; count of bases not matched to a gene: 5. Germline V CDR1 and CDR2: GTSNPN, SVGIG (reference sequence). This CDR3 is 13 amino acids long. The chain combines TRBV30 with TRBJ2-7; 9 bases match TRBD1. The source of this sequence is a man in his thirties or forties in a cohort sampled during active COVID-19. The specimen was peripheral blood. CDR3 DNA sequence: TGTGCCTGGAAAGGGACAGGGTGGTACGAGCAGTACTTC. Translating it yields CAWKGTGWYEQYF. Drawing the rest from reference TRBV30 and TRBJ2-7, the complete variable domain is SQTIHQWPATLVQPVGSPLSLECTVEGTSNPNLYWYRQAAGRGLQLLFYSVGIGQISSEVPQNLSASRPQDRQFILSSKKLLLSDSGFYLCAWKGTGWYEQYFGPGTRLTVT.